The text below deals with one T cell receptor (beta chain). The antigen remains undetermined. The data belong to a study of cytomegalovirus exposure and HLA in healthy donors. General study results and limits: Most TCR sequences showed up rarely, but some public TCRs showed up in many donors.

Researchers ran the PCR with 60 Vbeta and 13 Jbeta primers. The method was immunoSEQ multiplex PCR; TCRdb's version includes in-frame clones alone and lacks a portion of them. The table includes under 150,000 clones, roughly four fifths detected once. Trimming stripped 7 bases from V and 1 base from J, with 10 bases between. CDR1 is SGHTA and CDR2 is FQGNSA in the germline V gene. The CDR3 is made up of 14 amino acids. Material: PBMCs. This clonotype was sampled from a woman between 25 and 40 years old in good health and CMV-seropositive. The chain uses TRBV7-2 and TRBJ2-2, with D perhaps matching TRBD1 (6 bases). CDR3 sequence: CASTRTVNTGELFF. As DNA, the CDR3 is TGTGCCAGCACCAGGACAGTGAACACCGGGGAGCTGTTTTTT.